These 5 T cell receptor beta chains came from one sample sequenced in a study of cytotoxic CD8 clonotypes in ibrutinib-treated CLL. The repertoire was sequenced with immunoSEQ multiplex PCR; TCRdb's copy has only in-frame clones and lacks some. The table records some 200,000 clones, 75% to 85% of them present only once. Sample: PBMCs, taken after 12 months of ibrutinib treatment. The receptor source for this set is a human donor with chronic lymphocytic leukemia.

A few counts support this clone. CDR3 sequence: CAWSVPSDSHPNQPQHF. The CDR3 DNA reads as TGTGCCTGGAGTGTTCCTTCAGACAGTCACCCTAATCAGCCCCAGCATTTT. This chain connects TRBV30 to TRBJ1-5; D is perhaps TRBD1 (5 bases). The CDR3 is 17 amino acids. The germline CDR1 and CDR2 sequences are GTSNPN and SVGIG (reference sequence). With 0 bases removed from V and 4 bases from J, the gap between germline ends came to 19 bases.

This clone was recorded a few times. The J gene is TRBJ2-7, the V gene TRBV18, with 7 bases fitting TRBD1. CDR3 length: 16 residues. J lost 0 bases, V lost 6 bases, and 11 bases had no gene match. From germline, CDR1 is KGHSH and CDR2 LQKENI. This CDR3 is CASSHKGAGVSYEQYF. Here the CDR3 DNA reads TGTGCCAGCTCGCACAAGGGGGCAGGCGTCTCCTACGAGCAGTACTTC. The variable domain in full, completed from reference TRBV18 and TRBJ2-7, reads NAGVMQNPRHLVRRRGQEARLRCSPMKGHSHVYWYRQLPEEGLKFMVYLQKENIIDESGMPKERFSAEFPKEGPSILRIQQVVRGDSAAYFCASSHKGAGVSYEQYFGPGTRLTVT.

The chain combines TRBV5-1 with TRBJ1-6; 7 bases match TRBD1. Germline-derived CDR1 and CDR2 are SGHRS and YFSETQ. The V segment lost 6 bases and the J segment 5 bases; nucleotides outside the gene matches: 8. The CDR3 has 15 residues. The CDR3 loop reads CASTRQGQDNSPLHF. The CDR3, as DNA: TGCGCCAGCACCAGACAGGGCCAGGATAATTCACCCCTCCACTTT. The whole variable domain, remainder taken from reference TRBV5-1 and TRBJ1-6, is KAGVTQTPRYLIKTRGQQVTLSCSPISGHRSVSWYQQTPGQGLQFLFEYFSETQRNKGNFPGRFSGRQFSNSRSEMNVSTLELGDSALYLCASTRQGQDNSPLHFGNGTRLTVT.

CDR3 DNA: TGTGCCAGCAGTCCGGGAAACTACGAGCAGTACTTC. Its protein is CASSPGNYEQYF. V and J are TRBV6-6 and TRBJ2-7, with D possibly matching TRBD2 (5 bases). V lost 5 bases and J lost 3, with 8 bases in between. The CDR3 length is 12 residues. Germline V lookup: CDR1 MNHNY, CDR2 SVGAGI (reference sequence).

The chain recombines TRBV6-6 with TRBJ2-1; a weak D match, TRBD1 (6 bases). The ends were cut back, 2 bases at V and 5 bases at J, with 16 bases in the middle. There are 16 residues in the CDR3. Germline loops: CDR1 MNHNY, CDR2 SVGAGI (reference sequence). The CDR3 protein is CASSYPKKGEHNEQFF. In DNA form, the CDR3 reads TGTGCCAGCAGTTACCCTAAAAAGGGGGAACACAATGAGCAGTTCTTC.